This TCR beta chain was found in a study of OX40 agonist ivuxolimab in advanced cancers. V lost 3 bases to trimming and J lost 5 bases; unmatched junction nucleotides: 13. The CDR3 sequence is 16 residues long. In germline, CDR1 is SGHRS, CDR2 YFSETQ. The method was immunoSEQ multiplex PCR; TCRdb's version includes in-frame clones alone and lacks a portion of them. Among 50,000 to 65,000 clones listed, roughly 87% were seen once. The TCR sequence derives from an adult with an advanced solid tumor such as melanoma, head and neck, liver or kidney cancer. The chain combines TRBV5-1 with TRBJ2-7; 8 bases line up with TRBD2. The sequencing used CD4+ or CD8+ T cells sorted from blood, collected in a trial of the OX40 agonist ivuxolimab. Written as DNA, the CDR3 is TGCGCCAGCAGCTCCGGACTAGCCAATACCGTCCACGAGCAGTACTTC. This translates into CASSSGLANTVHEQYF.